The rows below give T cell receptor beta chains drawn from one sample of a study of response to subunit inactivated influenza vaccine. TCRdb reprocessed the RT-PCR reads via MiXCR and lists one record per CDR3 protein. The sample yields around 570,000 distinct CDR3 sequences, less than 8% seen once. The sequencing here drew on PBMCs from blood, taken roughly 24 months after vaccination. The receptors originated from a man in his fifties or sixties who received an inactivated influenza vaccine. Each CDR3 is given with its conserved first and last residue. Each record gives: J gene, clone size, V gene, D gene, CDR3 DNA, CDR3 protein. A D gene is named only where the DNA matches it firmly. Rows may omit the clone size; those that give it use once, few, many or a size class.

TRBJ2-3	.	TRBV20-1	.	TGCAGTGCTAGTCACCTAGCGTGGGCCACAGATACGCAGTATTTT	CSASHLAWATDTQYF
TRBJ1-1	.	TRBV6-2/TRBV6-3	.	TGTGCCAGCAGTTACCGGTGGACGAACACTGAAGCTTTCTTT	CASSYRWTNTEAFF
TRBJ2-2	few	TRBV4-3	TRBD2	TGCGCCAGCAGCCAAGAGGGGACTAGGTCCGGGGAGCTGTTTTTT	CASSQEGTRSGELFF
TRBJ2-3	few	TRBV20-1	TRBD1	TGCAGTGCTAAAGGACAGGGTAGTCCAGATACGCAGTATTTT	CSAKGQGSPDTQYF
TRBJ1-2	.	TRBV20-1	TRBD1	TGCAGTGCTACAGGGGGCGAGAACTATGGCTACACCTTC	CSATGGENYGYTF
TRBJ2-1	few	TRBV5-1	.	TGCGCCAGCAGAAGGCGGCTTGGGACCTACAATGAGCAGTTCTTC	CASRRRLGTYNEQFF
TRBJ1-3	.	TRBV3-1	TRBD1	TGTGCCAGCAGCCGCGGGACAGGGGAGGCGAACACCATATATTTT	CASSRGTGEANTIYF
TRBJ2-5	.	TRBV14	TRBD2	TGTGCCAGCAGCCGTAGTGGACTAGCGGGGAGACTACAAGAGACCCAGTACTTC	CASSRSGLAGRLQETQYF
TRBJ2-2	few	TRBV4-2	TRBD2	TGTGCCAGCAGCGCCTTAGCGGGGGCGTCGGGCACCGGGGAGCTGTTTTTT	CASSALAGASGTGELFF
TRBJ2-3	.	TRBV4-3	TRBD1	TGCGCCAGCAGCCAAGATAGGGACAGGGGGTGGACAGATACGCAGTATTTT	CASSQDRDRGWTDTQYF
TRBJ2-1	few	TRBV24-1	.	TGTGCCACCAGTGGGAGGGGAGCTAGCCGCCCTTACAATGAGCAGTTCTTC	CATSGRGASRPYNEQFF
TRBJ2-4	.	TRBV7-3	.	TGTGCCAGCAGCTTAGGCTCTGGGGGGGCCAAAAACATTCAGTACTTC	CASSLGSGGAKNIQYF
TRBJ2-1	few	TRBV14	TRBD2	TGTGCCAGCAGCCAAGAATCGACTAGCGGGAGGCGCTACAATGAGCAGTTCTTC	CASSQESTSGRRYNEQFF
TRBJ2-1	few	TRBV3-1	.	TGTGCCAGCAGCCAAACTAGGTCTCTTGCCTACAATGAGCAGTTCTTC	CASSQTRSLAYNEQFF
TRBJ2-7	few	TRBV9	TRBD1	TGTGCCAGCAGCGTAAGGACAGGGGGCGAGCAGTACTTC	CASSVRTGGEQYF
TRBJ2-1	.	TRBV20-1	TRBD2	TGCAGTGCTAGAGATCTACTAGCGGGGGGTGAGCAGTTCTTC	CSARDLLAGGEQFF
TRBJ1-1	few	TRBV5-5	.	TGTGCCAGCAGCTTGCTCCCCTGGCAGAACACTGAAGCTTTCTTT	CASSLLPWQNTEAFF
TRBJ2-5	many	TRBV29-1	.	TGCAGCGTTGCTGGACAGCAAGAGACCCAGTACTTC	CSVAGQQETQYF
TRBJ2-3	few	TRBV5-1	.	TGCGCCAGCAGCTGGGATACGCAGTATTTT	CASSWDTQYF
TRBJ2-7	.	TRBV28	TRBD1	TGTGCCAGCAGTTTACTTAGATTTCCCGGGACAGGGGCGACCTACGAGCAGTACTTC	CASSLLRFPGTGATYEQYF
TRBJ1-1	many	TRBV18	TRBD1	TGTGCCAGCTCACCCCCGGGACAGGGGGCGGATGGGAACACTGAAGCTTTCTTT	CASSPPGQGADGNTEAFF
TRBJ1-2	.	TRBV12-3/TRBV12-4	.	TGTGCCAGCACCATGGGCGGGGGCAGGGACTACACCTTC	CASTMGGGRDYTF
TRBJ2-7	.	TRBV4-2	.	TGTGCCAGCAGCCAAGGACAGAAAGGGGACGAGCAGTACTTC	CASSQGQKGDEQYF
TRBJ2-2	many	TRBV30	TRBD1	TGTGCCTGGAATAGAATAGGGACAGGGCCAACCGGGGAGCTGTTTTTT	CAWNRIGTGPTGELFF
TRBJ1-1	many	TRBV2	.	TGTGCCAGCAGCCACGACCCGAACACTGAAGCTTTCTTT	CASSHDPNTEAFF
TRBJ2-2	many	TRBV4-2	.	TGTGCCAGCAGCCAAGTTGTCCGGGGAAACACCGGGGAGCTGTTTTTT	CASSQVVRGNTGELFF
TRBJ2-7	medium-sized	TRBV3-1	TRBD1	TGTGCCAGCAGCCAGGGACCGGGACAGATTTACGAGCAGTACTTC	CASSQGPGQIYEQYF
TRBJ2-3	.	TRBV5-1	.	TGCGCCAGCAGCTTGGCCAAGTCCACAGATACGCAGTATTTT	CASSLAKSTDTQYF
TRBJ2-1	many	TRBV11-2	TRBD2	TGTGCCAGCAGCGGGGGACTAGGTGCCTACAATGAGCAGTTCTTC	CASSGGLGAYNEQFF
TRBJ1-2	many	TRBV27	.	TGTGCCAGCAGCCCACGGGGAAAGTACTATGGCTACACCTTC	CASSPRGKYYGYTF
TRBJ1-1	few	TRBV5-1	TRBD1	TGCGCCAGCAGCCTGAGGACAGGGGGCAGGAACACTGAAGCTTTCTTT	CASSLRTGGRNTEAFF
TRBJ2-1	.	TRBV6-2/TRBV6-3	TRBD2	TGTGCCAGCACAAGGCTAGCGGGAGGCCTCTCCTACAATGAGCAGTTCTTC	CASTRLAGGLSYNEQFF
TRBJ2-2	few	TRBV5-1	.	TGCGCCAGCAGCTTAGGTGGAAGGGTACACACCGGGGAGCTGTTTTTT	CASSLGGRVHTGELFF
TRBJ1-2	few	TRBV7-2	TRBD1	TGTGCCAGCAGCTCCTCCGCCGGGACAGGGGGCTCTGGCTACACCTTC	CASSSSAGTGGSGYTF
TRBJ2-2	.	TRBV9	.	TGTGCCAGCAGCCCCGCTGGGTTCAACACCGGGGAGCTGTTTTTT	CASSPAGFNTGELFF
TRBJ2-1	few	TRBV2	TRBD2	TGTGCCAGCAGTGCGGGACTAGTTACAACCTACAATGAGCAGTTCTTC	CASSAGLVTTYNEQFF
TRBJ2-1	.	TRBV29-1	TRBD1	TGCAGCGTTGAAGGGGGACAGAAGCAGTTCTTC	CSVEGGQKQFF
TRBJ2-3	few	TRBV4-3	TRBD1	TGCGCCAGCAGCCAAGTATCCCAGGGGGCAGATACGCAGTATTTT	CASSQVSQGADTQYF
TRBJ2-2	few	TRBV28	.	TGTGCCAGCAGTTCCACCCCCGGGGAGCTGTTTTTT	CASSSTPGELFF
TRBJ1-2	many	TRBV28	TRBD1	TGTGCCAGCAGTCCTGGGACAGGGAGGAGCTATGGCTACACCTTC	CASSPGTGRSYGYTF
TRBJ2-4	few	TRBV7-9	TRBD2	TGTGCCAGCAGCTCTAGCGGGATAAGTCAAAACATTCAGTACTTC	CASSSSGISQNIQYF
TRBJ1-3	.	TRBV4-2	.	TGTGCCAGCAGCCAAGAGGCAGGGGTAGGAAACACCATATATTTT	CASSQEAGVGNTIYF
TRBJ1-5	many	TRBV3-1	TRBD1	TGTGCCAGCAGCCCTGGACAGGGGATTGGTCAGCCCCAGCATTTT	CASSPGQGIGQPQHF
TRBJ2-1	many	TRBV20-1	TRBD2	TGCAGCAGCAGCGGGAACTACAATGAGCAGTTCTTC	CSSSGNYNEQFF